This passage covers 4 T cell receptor beta chains from one sample sequenced in a study of blood T cell repertoires in COVID-19. The protocol was immunoSEQ multiplex PCR, while the TCRdb copy is restricted to in-frame clones and leaves out a portion. The sample has 300,000 or so clones; approximately 88% are singletons. The specimen sequenced was peripheral blood. These receptors were taken from a man aged 18 to 29 who had recovered from COVID-19.

This clone was counted once. The V and J genes are TRBV4-2 and TRBJ2-2, with D possibly matching TRBD2 (6 bases). V lost 4 bases and J lost 4, with 16 bases in between. This CDR3 has 16 amino acids. Germline loops: CDR1 LGHNA, CDR2 YNFKEQ. Here the CDR3 DNA reads TGTGCCAGCAGCCCCCACGGCGGGGAAACCACCGGGGAGCTGTTTTTT. It translates to CASSPHGGETTGELFF.

The gene calls are TRBV4-2 and TRBJ2-1; 13 bases map to TRBD2. Germline V gene lookup returns CDR1 LGHNA and CDR2 YNFKEQ. V was pared by 1 base and J by 4 bases, with 10 bases of the junction left unmatched. CDR3 size: 19 residues. CDR3 protein: CASSQAGTSGARIYNEQFF. In DNA, the CDR3 is TGTGCCAGCAGCCAAGCCGGGACTAGCGGGGCCCGAATTTACAATGAGCAGTTCTTC.

The chain uses TRBV6-5 and TRBJ1-5; D might be TRBD1 (6 bases). Germline V gives CDR1 MNHEY, CDR2 SVGAGI. Trimming stripped 5 bases from V and 4 bases from J, with 12 bases between. There are 14 residues in the CDR3. This CDR3 reads CASSPGQSNQPQHF. In nucleotides, the CDR3 is TGTGCCAGCAGTCCAGGACAGAGTAATCAGCCCCAGCATTTT.

The chain has TRBV29-1 and TRBJ1-2, with 7 nucleotides matching TRBD1. Germline values: CDR1 SQVTM, CDR2 ANQGSEA. The CDR3 loop spans 13 amino acids. V was clipped by 7 bases and J by 5 bases; unmatched bases: 10. The CDR3 loop is CSAWGQLEYGYTF. Here the CDR3 DNA reads TGCAGCGCCTGGGGACAGTTAGAGTATGGCTACACCTTC.